Each of the 3 T cell receptor beta chains below was sequenced from the same sample in a study of lymphopenia after photon versus proton radiotherapy. Only in-frame clones appear in the TCRdb table, and some are missing; sequencing was by immunoSEQ multiplex PCR. The data hold around 63,000 clones, with around 85% observed a single time. The sequencing here drew on peripheral blood, taken from a patient treated with photon-based radiotherapy. The receptors come from a man aged 35 to 55 with gastric cancer.

The chain couples TRBV4-2 to TRBJ1-2; a possible D gene is TRBD1 (6 bases). Per the germline V gene, CDR1 is LGHNA and CDR2 is YNFKEQ. This CDR3 contains 14 residues. V lost 5 bases, J lost 9 bases, and 19 bases lay in between. The CDR3 spells CASSAGQSSMRYTF. The CDR3 region has the DNA TGTGCCAGCAGCGCCGGACAGAGTTCTATGCGCTACACCTTC.

V usage is TRBV6-5 and J usage is TRBJ2-7, with TRBD2 as a possible D gene (6 bases). Trimming removed 0 bases at V and 4 bases at J, with 13 bases between. This CDR3 spans 15 amino acids. Germline CDR1 is MNHEY and CDR2 is SVGAGI. The CDR3 region is CASSYSRLGGYEQYF. CDR3 coding DNA: TGTGCCAGCAGTTACTCCCGGCTCGGAGGGTACGAGCAGTACTTC.

This chain connects TRBV30 to TRBJ2-1; D is possibly TRBD1 (6 bases). Per germline, CDR1 GTSNPN and CDR2 SVGIG (reference sequence). CDR3 size: 15 residues. Trimming cost V 0 bases and J 5 bases, with 14 bases left between them. CDR3: CAWSVIGTKNNEQFF. For the CDR3, the DNA is TGTGCCTGGAGTGTTATAGGGACAAAAAACAATGAGCAGTTCTTC.